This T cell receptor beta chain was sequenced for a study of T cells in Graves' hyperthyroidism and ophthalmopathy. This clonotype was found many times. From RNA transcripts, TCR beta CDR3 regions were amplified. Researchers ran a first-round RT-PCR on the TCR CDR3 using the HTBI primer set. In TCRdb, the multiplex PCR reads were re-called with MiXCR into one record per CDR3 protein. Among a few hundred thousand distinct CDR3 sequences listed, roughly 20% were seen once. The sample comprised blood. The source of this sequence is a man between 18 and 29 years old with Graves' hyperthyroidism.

Here the CDR3 DNA reads TGTGCCAGCAGCTTCCCGGACAGGGCGAAGGAGACCCAGTACTTC. It yields the protein CASSFPDRAKETQYF. This sequence joins TRBV7-9 and TRBJ2-5; TRBD1 matches 8 bases. J lost 5 bases, V lost 3 bases, and 8 bases had no gene match. Germline V gives CDR1 SEHNR, CDR2 FQNEAQ (reference sequence). The CDR3 has 15 amino acids. Full variable domain (missing parts from reference TRBV7-9 and TRBJ2-5): DTGVSQNPRHKITKRGQNVTFRCDPISEHNRLYWYRQTLGQGPEFLTYFQNEAQLEKSRLLSDRFSAERPKGSFSTLEIQRTEQGDSAMYLCASSFPDRAKETQYFGPGTRLLVL.